Detailed here is one T cell receptor (beta chain). Antigen: not known. Repertoires were generated with immunoSEQ multiplex PCR, while TCRdb's copy carries only in-frame clones and drops some. This sample carries fewer than 500,000 clones, 90% of them seen once, and the ten largest clones take around 4.2%. Treatment indicated: some 20 received Ad26.COV2.S at low or high dose, single or two shots; 5 received placebo; per-sample allocation not given. Sampling happened 63 days after the first vaccine or placebo injection. The CDR3 length is 14 residues. The germline V gene has CDR1 MNHEY and CDR2 SVGEGT. V was pared by 0 bases and J by 5 bases, with 8 bases between. This sample was included in a study of Ad26.COV2.S vaccination and SARS-CoV-2 variants. Broader study findings: Quantification of TCR breadth and depth may have yielded underestimates of total T cell responses. Vaccinated individuals (as opposed to placebo recipients) had higher spike-specific TCR breadth.

This TCR derives from a person aged 18-65 years who received the Ad26.COV2.S COVID-19 vaccine or a placebo. The material sequenced was peripheral blood, taken in a trial of Ad26.COV2.S vaccine versus placebo. This sequence joins TRBV6-2 or TRBV6-3 and TRBJ2-1; D ambiguous. CDR3 protein: CASSYSGLHNEQFF. The CDR3, as DNA: TGTGCCAGCAGTTACTCTGGCCTACACAATGAGCAGTTCTTC.